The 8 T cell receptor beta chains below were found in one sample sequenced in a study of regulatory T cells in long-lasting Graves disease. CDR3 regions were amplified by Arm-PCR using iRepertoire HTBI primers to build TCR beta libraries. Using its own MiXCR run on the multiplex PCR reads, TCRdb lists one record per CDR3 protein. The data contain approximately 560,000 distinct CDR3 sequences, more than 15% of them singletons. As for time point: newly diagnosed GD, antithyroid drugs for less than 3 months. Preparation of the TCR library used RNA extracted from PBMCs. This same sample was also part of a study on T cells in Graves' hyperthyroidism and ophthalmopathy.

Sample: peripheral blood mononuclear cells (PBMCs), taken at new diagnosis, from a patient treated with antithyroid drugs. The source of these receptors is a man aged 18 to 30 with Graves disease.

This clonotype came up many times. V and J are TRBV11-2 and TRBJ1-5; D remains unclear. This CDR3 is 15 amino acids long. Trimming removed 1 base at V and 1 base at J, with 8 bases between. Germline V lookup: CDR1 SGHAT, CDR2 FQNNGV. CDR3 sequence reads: CASSLGGDSNQPQHF. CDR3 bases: TGTGCCAGCAGCTTAGGTGGTGACAGCAATCAGCCCCAGCATTTT.

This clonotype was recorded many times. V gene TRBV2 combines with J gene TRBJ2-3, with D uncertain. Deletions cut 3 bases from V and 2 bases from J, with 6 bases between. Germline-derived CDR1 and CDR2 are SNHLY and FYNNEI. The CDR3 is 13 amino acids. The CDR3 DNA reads TGTGCCAGCAGTGATACAGACACAGATACGCAGTATTTT. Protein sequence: CASSDTDTDTQYF.

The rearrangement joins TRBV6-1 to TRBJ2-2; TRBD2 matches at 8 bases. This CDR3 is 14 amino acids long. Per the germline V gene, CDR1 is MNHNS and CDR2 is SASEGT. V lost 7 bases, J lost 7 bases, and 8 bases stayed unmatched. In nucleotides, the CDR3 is TGTGCCAGCACCACGGCGGGGGGTGGCGGGGAGCTGTTTTTT. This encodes CASTTAGGGGELFF.

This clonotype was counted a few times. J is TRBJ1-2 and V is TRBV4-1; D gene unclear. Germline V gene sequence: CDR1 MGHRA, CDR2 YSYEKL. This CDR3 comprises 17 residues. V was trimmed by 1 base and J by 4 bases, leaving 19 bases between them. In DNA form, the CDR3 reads TGCGCCAGCAGCCAAGGCGGACTAGGCAGACGGGGCTATGGCTACACCTTC. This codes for CASSQGGLGRRGYGYTF.

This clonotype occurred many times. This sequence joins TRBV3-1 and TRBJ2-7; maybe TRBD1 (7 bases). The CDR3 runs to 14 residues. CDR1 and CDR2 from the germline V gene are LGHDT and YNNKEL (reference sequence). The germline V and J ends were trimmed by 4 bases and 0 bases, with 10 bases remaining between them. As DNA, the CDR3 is TGTGCCAGCAGCCCCAGGGGGGACTCCTACGAGCAGTACTTC. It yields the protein CASSPRGDSYEQYF.

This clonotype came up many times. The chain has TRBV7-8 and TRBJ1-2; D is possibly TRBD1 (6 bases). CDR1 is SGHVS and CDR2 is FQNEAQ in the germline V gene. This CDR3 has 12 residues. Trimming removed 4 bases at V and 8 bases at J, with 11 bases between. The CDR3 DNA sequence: TGTGCCAGCAGCTCCCGAGACAGGGGCTACACCTTC. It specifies CASSSRDRGYTF. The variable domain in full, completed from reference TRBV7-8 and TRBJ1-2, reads GAGVSQSPRYKVAKRGQDVALRCDPISGHVSLFWYQQALGQGPEFLTYFQNEAQLDKSGLPSDRFFAERPEGSVSTLKIQRTQQEDSAVYLCASSSRDRGYTFGSGTRLTVV.

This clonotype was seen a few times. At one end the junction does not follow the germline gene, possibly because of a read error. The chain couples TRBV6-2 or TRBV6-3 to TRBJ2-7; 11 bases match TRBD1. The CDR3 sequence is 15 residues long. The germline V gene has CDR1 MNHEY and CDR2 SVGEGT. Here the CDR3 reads CTSSRGTGGLFEQYF. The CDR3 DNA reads TGTACCAGCAGTCGCGGGACAGGGGGGCTCTTCGAGCAGTACTTC.

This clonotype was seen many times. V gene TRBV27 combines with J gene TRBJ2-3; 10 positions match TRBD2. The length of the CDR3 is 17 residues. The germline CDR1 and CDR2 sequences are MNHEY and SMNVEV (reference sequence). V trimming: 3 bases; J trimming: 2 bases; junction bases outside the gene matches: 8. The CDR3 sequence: CASSFTSGRVYTDTQYF. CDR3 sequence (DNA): TGTGCCAGCAGTTTTACCAGCGGGAGGGTCTACACAGATACGCAGTATTTT.